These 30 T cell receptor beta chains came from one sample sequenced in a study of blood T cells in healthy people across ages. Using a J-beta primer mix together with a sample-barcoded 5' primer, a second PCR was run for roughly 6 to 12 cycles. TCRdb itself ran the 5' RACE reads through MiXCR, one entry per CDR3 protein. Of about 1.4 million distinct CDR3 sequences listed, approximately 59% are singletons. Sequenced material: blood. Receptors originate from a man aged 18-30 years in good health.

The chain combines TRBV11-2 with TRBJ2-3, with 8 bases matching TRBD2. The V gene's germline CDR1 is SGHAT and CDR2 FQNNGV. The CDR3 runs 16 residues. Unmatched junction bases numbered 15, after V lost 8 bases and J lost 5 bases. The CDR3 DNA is TGTGCCAGCGCTTTTGGGGGCAGCGGGGGTGGAGATACGCAGTATTTT. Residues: CASAFGGSGGGDTQYF.

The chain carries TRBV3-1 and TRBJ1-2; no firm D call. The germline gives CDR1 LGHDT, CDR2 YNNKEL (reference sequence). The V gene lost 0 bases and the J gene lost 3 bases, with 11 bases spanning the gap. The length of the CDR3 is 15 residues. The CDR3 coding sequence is TGTGCCAGCAGCCAAGAGTGGCAGAGGGACTATGGCTACACCTTC. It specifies CASSQEWQRDYGYTF. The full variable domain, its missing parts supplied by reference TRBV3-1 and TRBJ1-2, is DTAVSQTPKYLVTQMGNDKSIKCEQNLGHDTMYWYKQDSKKFLKIMFSYNNKELIINETVPNRFSPKSPDKAHLNLHINSLELGDSAVYFCASSQEWQRDYGYTFGSGTRLTVV.

The CDR3, as DNA: TGTGCCAGCAGCTCATCGGGACAGAACTACTACGAGCAGTACTTC. Translated: CASSSSGQNYYEQYF. The chain has TRBV3-1 and TRBJ2-7; 7 nucleotides align to TRBD1. The V gene's germline CDR1 is LGHDT and CDR2 YNNKEL (reference sequence). The trim removed 5 bases at V and 3 bases at J, leaving 10 bases unmatched. There are 15 residues in the CDR3.

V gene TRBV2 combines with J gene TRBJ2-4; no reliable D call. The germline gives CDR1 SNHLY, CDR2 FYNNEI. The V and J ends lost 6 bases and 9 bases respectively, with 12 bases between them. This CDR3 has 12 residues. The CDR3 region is CASREVKGIQYF. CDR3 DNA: TGTGCCAGCAGAGAGGTCAAAGGCATTCAGTACTTC.

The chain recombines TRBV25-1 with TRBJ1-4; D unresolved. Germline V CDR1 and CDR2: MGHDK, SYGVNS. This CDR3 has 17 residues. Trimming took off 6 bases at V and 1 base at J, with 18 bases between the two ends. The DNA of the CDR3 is TGTGCCAGCAGGGGCCTCCCCCCAGAGGGAACTAATGAAAAACTGTTTTTT. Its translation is CASRGLPPEGTNEKLFF.

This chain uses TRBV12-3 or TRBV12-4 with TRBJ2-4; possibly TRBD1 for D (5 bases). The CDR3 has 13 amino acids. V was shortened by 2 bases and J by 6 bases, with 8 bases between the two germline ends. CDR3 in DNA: TGTGCCAGCAGTTTAAAGGGGTTAAACATTCAGTACTTC. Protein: CASSLKGLNIQYF.

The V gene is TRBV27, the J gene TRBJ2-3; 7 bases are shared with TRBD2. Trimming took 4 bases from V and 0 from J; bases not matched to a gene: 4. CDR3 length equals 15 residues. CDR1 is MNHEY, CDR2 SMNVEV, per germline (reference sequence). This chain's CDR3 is CASSSAGRSTDTQYF. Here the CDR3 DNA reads TGTGCCAGCAGTTCAGCGGGGAGGAGCACAGATACGCAGTATTTT.

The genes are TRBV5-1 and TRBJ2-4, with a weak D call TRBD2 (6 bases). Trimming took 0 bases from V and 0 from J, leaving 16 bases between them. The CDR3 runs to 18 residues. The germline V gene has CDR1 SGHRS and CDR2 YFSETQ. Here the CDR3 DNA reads TGCGCCAGCAGCTTGGTGGGGGGATTCTCTTTAGCCAAAAACATTCAGTACTTC. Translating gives CASSLVGGFSLAKNIQYF.

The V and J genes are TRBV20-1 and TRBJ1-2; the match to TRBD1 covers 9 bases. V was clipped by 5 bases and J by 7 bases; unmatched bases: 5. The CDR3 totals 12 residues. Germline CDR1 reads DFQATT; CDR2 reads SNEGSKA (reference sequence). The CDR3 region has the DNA TGCAGTGCTCCGGGACAGGGCTCTGGCTACACCTTC. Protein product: CSAPGQGSGYTF.

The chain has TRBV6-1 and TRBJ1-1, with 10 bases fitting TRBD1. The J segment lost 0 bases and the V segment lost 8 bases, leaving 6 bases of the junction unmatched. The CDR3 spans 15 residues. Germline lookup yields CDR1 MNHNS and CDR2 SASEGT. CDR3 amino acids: CASLRDRGMNTEAFF. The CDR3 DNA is TGTGCCAGCCTTAGGGACAGGGGAATGAACACTGAAGCTTTCTTT.

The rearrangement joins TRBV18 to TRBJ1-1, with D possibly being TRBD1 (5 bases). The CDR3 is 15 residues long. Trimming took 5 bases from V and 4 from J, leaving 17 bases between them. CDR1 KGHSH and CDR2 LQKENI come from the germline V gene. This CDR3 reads CASSTAGMGRTEAFF. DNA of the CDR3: TGTGCCAGCTCAACGGCAGGGATGGGGCGCACTGAAGCTTTCTTT.

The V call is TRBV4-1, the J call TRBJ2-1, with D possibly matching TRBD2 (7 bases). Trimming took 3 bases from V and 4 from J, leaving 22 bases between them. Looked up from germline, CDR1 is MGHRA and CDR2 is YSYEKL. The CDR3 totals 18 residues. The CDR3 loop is CASSQGGWGRGFYNEQFF. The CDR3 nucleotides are TGCGCCAGCAGCCAGGGGGGATGGGGGCGGGGGTTTTACAATGAGCAGTTCTTC.

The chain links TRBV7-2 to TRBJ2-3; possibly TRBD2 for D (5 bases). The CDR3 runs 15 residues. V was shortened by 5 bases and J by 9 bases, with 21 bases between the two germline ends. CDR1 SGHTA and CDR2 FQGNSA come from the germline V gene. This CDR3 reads CASSLEVAPPNTQYF. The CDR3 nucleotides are TGTGCCAGCAGCCTGGAGGTTGCCCCTCCGAACACGCAGTATTTT.

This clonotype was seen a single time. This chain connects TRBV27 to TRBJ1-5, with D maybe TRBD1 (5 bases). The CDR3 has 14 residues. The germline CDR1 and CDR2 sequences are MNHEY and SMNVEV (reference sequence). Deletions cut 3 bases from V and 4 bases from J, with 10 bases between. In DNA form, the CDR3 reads TGTGCCAGCAGTTTGTTGGGGGAAAATCAGCCCCAGCATTTT. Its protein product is CASSLLGENQPQHF.

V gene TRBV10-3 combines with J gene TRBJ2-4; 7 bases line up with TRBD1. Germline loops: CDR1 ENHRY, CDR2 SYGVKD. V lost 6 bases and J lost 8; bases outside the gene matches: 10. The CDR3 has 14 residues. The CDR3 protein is CAIRGDRSIDIQYF. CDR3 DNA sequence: TGTGCCATCAGAGGGGACAGATCTATAGACATTCAGTACTTC.

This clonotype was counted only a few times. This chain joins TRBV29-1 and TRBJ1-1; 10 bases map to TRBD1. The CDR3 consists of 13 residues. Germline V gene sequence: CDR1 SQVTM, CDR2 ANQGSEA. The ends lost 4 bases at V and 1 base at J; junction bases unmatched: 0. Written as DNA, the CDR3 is TGCAGCGTTGGGACAGGGGGGAACACTGAAGCTTTCTTT. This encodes CSVGTGGNTEAFF. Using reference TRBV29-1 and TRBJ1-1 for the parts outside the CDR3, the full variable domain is SAVISQKPSRDICQRGTSLTIQCQVDSQVTMMFWYRQQPGQSLTLIATANQGSEATYESGFVIDKFPISRPNLTFSTLTVSNMSPEDSSIYLCSVGTGGNTEAFFGQGTRLTVV.

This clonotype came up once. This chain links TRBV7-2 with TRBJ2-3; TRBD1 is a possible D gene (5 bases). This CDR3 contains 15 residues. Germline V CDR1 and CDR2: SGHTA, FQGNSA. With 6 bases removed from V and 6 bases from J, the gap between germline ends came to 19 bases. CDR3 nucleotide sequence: TGTGCCAGCAGTCTTAGGGGCCAGATAAGCGATACGCAGTATTTT. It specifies CASSLRGQISDTQYF.

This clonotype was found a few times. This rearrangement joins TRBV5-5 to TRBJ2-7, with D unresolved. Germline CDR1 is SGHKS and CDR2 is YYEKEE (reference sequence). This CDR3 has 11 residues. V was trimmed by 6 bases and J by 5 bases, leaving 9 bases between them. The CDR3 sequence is CASISIHEQYF. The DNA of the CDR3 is TGTGCCAGCATCTCCATCCACGAGCAGTACTTC.

The CDR3 loop reads CASKQGGNQPQHF. The CDR3 nucleotides are TGTGCCAGCAAACAGGGGGGCAATCAGCCCCAGCATTTT. V usage is TRBV2 and J usage is TRBJ1-5, with 8 bases that match TRBD1. The length of the CDR3 is 13 residues. V dropped 7 bases and J dropped 2; count of bases not matched to a gene: 1. CDR1 is SNHLY, CDR2 FYNNEI, per germline.

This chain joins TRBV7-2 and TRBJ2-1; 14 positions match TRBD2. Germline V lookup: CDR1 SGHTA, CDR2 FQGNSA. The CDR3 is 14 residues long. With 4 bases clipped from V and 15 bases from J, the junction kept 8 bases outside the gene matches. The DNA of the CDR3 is TGTGCCAGCAGCTCGGGACTAGCGGGGGCCTCCCCGTTCTTC. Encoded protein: CASSSGLAGASPFF.

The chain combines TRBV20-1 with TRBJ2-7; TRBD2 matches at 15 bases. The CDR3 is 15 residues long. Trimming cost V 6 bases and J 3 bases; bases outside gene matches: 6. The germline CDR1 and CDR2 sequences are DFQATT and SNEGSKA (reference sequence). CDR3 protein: CSAWTSGGANYEQYF. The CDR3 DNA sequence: TGCAGTGCCTGGACTAGCGGGGGGGCCAACTACGAGCAGTACTTC.

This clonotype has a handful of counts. The CDR3 DNA follows: TGTGCCAGCAGTGAAACGGGAAGGCACATTCAGTACTTC. Residues: CASSETGRHIQYF. The rearrangement uses TRBV2 and TRBJ2-4; D possibly corresponds to TRBD2 (5 bases). The V gene lost 2 bases and the J gene lost 8 bases, with 10 bases spanning the gap. Germline CDR1 reads SNHLY; CDR2 reads FYNNEI. There are 13 residues in the CDR3. The full variable domain, its missing parts supplied by reference TRBV2 and TRBJ2-4, is EPEVTQTPSHQVTQMGQEVILRCVPISNHLYFYWYRQILGQKVEFLVSFYNNEISEKSEIFDDQFSVERPDGSNFTLKIRSTKLEDSAMYFCASSETGRHIQYFGAGTRLSVL.

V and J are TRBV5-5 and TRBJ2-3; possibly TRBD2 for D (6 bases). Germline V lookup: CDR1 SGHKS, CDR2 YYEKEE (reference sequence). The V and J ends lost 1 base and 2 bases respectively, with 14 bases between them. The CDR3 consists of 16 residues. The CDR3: CASSLLEGISTDTQYF. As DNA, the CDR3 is TGTGCCAGCAGCTTGTTGGAGGGGATATCCACAGATACGCAGTATTTT.

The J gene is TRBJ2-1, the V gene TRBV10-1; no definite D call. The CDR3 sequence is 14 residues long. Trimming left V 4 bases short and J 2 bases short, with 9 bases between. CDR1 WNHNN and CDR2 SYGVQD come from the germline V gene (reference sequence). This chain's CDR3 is CASSAGEAYNEQFF. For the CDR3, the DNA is TGCGCCAGCAGTGCCGGAGAGGCCTACAATGAGCAGTTCTTC.

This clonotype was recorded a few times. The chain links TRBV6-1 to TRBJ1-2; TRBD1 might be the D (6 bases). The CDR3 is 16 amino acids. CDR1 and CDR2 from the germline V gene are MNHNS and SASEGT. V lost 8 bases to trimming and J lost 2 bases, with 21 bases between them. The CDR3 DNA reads TGTGCCAGCGCAGGGGATTTGGGACACTACAACTATGGCTACACCTTC. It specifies CASAGDLGHYNYGYTF.

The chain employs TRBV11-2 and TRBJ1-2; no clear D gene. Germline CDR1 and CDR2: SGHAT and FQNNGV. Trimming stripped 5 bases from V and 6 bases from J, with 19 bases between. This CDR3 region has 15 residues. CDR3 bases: TGTGCCAGCAGCGAAGTCGGACCCCGGAGGGATGGCTACACCTTC. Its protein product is CASSEVGPRRDGYTF.

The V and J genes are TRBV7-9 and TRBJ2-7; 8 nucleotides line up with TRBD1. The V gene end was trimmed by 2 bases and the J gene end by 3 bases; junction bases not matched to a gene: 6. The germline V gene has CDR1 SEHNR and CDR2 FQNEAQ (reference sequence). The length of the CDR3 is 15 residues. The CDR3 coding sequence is TGTGCCAGCAGCTTAAAAGACAGGGGATACTACGAGCAGTACTTC. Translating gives CASSLKDRGYYEQYF.

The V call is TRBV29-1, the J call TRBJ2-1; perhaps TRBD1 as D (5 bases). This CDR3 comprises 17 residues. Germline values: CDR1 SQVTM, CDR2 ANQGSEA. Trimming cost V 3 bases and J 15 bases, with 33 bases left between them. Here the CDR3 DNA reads TGCAGCGTTGATCCCCAGGATGAGTTAGGGGTACGGTGGATTCGGTTCTTC. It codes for CSVDPQDELGVRWIRFF.

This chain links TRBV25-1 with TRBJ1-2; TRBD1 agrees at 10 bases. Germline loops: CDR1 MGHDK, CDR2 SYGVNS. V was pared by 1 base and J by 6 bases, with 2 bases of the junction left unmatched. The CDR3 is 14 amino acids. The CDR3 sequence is CASSESGQGDGYTF. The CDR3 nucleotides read TGTGCCAGCAGTGAATCCGGACAGGGGGATGGCTACACCTTC.

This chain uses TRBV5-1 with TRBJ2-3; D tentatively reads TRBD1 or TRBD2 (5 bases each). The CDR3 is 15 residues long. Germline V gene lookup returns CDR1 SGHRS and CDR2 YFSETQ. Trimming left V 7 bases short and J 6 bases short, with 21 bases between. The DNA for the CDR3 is TGCGCCAGCGGCTCGGGGCGGCCCACGTGGGATACGCAGTATTTT. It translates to CASGSGRPTWDTQYF.